Shown below are 28 T cell receptor beta chains from a single sample sequenced in a study of PD-1 blockade in classical Hodgkin lymphoma. In every patient, relapse followed autologous stem cell transplantation, while exposure to brentuximab vedotin differed. Repertoires were generated with immunoSEQ multiplex PCR, while TCRdb's copy carries only in-frame clones and drops some. Counted here are about 50,000 clones, 73% occurring once; the ten biggest clones make up approximately 16%. The sample here was peripheral blood mononuclear cells (PBMCs), taken before the second cycle of nivolumab. The receptors here all came from a human donor with classical Hodgkin lymphoma.

This clone appeared a single time. V and J are TRBV6-5 and TRBJ2-6; D unresolved. V lost 7 bases and J 1 base, leaving 8 bases between the germline ends. This CDR3 comprises 14 residues. CDR1 MNHEY and CDR2 SVGAGI come from the germline V gene. CDR3 in amino acids: CASKPISGANVLTF. Written as DNA, the CDR3 is TGTGCCAGCAAGCCCATTTCTGGGGCCAACGTCCTGACTTTC.

The rearrangement uses TRBV6-5 and TRBJ2-3, with D possibly matching TRBD2 (5 bases). The CDR3 totals 14 residues. Deletions cut 9 bases from V and 2 bases from J, with 15 bases between. In germline, CDR1 is MNHEY, CDR2 SVGAGI. The CDR3 region is CASRGLVFTDTQYF. For the CDR3, the DNA is TGTGCCAGTCGCGGACTCGTCTTCACAGATACGCAGTATTTT.

This chain joins TRBV30 and TRBJ1-4, with a weak D call TRBD1 (6 bases). This CDR3 has 14 residues. Trimming stripped 8 bases from V and 2 bases from J, with 15 bases between. CDR1 GTSNPN and CDR2 SVGIG come from the germline V gene (reference sequence). The CDR3: CAHWGGRTNEKLFF. The DNA of the CDR3 is TGTGCCCATTGGGGGGGGCGGACTAATGAAAAACTGTTTTTT.

This clone occurred a few times. The gene calls are TRBV7-6 and TRBJ2-7, with D unclear. The length of the CDR3 is 12 residues. Trimming cost V 7 bases and J 6 bases, with 13 bases left between them. Germline V gene lookup returns CDR1 SGHVS and CDR2 FNYEAQ. The CDR3 nucleotides are TGTGCCAGCACCGCGTTGGGGTTCGAGCAGTACTTC. It codes for CASTALGFEQYF.

This clone was seen just once. The V and J genes are TRBV7-2 and TRBJ2-3; D is uncertain. The V end lost 1 base, the J end lost 4 bases, and 9 bases lay between the germline ends. The CDR3 totals 14 residues. The germline V gene encodes CDR1 SGHTA and CDR2 FQGNSA. CDR3 region: CASSLVVWADTQYF. The CDR3 coding sequence is TGTGCCAGCAGCTTAGTGGTTTGGGCAGATACGCAGTATTTT.

This chain joins TRBV7-2 and TRBJ1-2, with no clear D. The CDR3 has 13 amino acids. Looked up from germline, CDR1 is SGHTA and CDR2 is FQGNSA. The V end was cut by 7 bases, the J end by 4 bases, with 13 bases between. This chain's CDR3 is CASTPSPGYGYTF. CDR3 coding DNA: TGTGCCAGCACCCCAAGCCCGGGCTATGGCTACACCTTC.

The chain links TRBV30 to TRBJ2-6; 9 positions match TRBD1. The CDR3 loop spans 14 amino acids. The V and J ends lost 7 bases and 2 bases, in that order; junction bases with no gene match: 3. In germline, CDR1 is GTSNPN, CDR2 SVGIG (reference sequence). CDR3 loop: CASYRGPGANVLTF. The CDR3 bases are TGTGCCTCTTACAGGGGGCCTGGGGCCAACGTCCTGACTTTC.

This clone was counted only a few times. The chain employs TRBV27 and TRBJ1-2; TRBD1 matches at 7 bases. Trimming cost V 5 bases and J 5 bases; bases outside gene matches: 5. The CDR3 length is 13 residues. Germline V gene data show CDR1 as MNHEY and CDR2 as SMNVEV (reference sequence). CDR3 loop: CASSRDSRYGYTF. The CDR3 region has the DNA TGTGCCAGCAGTCGGGACAGTAGATATGGCTACACCTTC.

This clone has only one observation. This chain links TRBV2 with TRBJ1-2, with D possibly matching TRBD1 (5 bases). The germline V gene encodes CDR1 SNHLY and CDR2 FYNNEI. The CDR3 extends over 12 amino acids. The V gene lost 2 bases and the J gene lost 8 bases, with 9 bases spanning the gap. CDR3 amino acids: CASSESEGGYTF. As DNA, the CDR3 is TGTGCCAGCAGTGAAAGTGAGGGGGGCTACACCTTC.

This clone has a handful of counts. This chain links TRBV29-1 with TRBJ2-3; possibly TRBD2 for D (5 bases). The CDR3 contains 11 residues. Germline CDR1 reads SQVTM; CDR2 reads ANQGSEA. Trimming took off 6 bases at V and 11 bases at J, with 15 bases between the two ends. The DNA of the CDR3 is TGCAGCGTCCAACGGACTGTAGGGCAGTATTTT. Protein product: CSVQRTVGQYF.

This rearrangement joins TRBV6-5 to TRBJ1-3; TRBD1 matches 7 bases. Germline V gives CDR1 MNHEY, CDR2 SVGAGI. The CDR3 consists of 14 residues. With 6 bases clipped from V and 2 bases from J, the junction kept 4 bases outside the gene matches. The CDR3 here is CASSPTGAGNTIYF. CDR3 nucleotide sequence: TGTGCCAGCAGCCCTACAGGGGCTGGAAACACCATATATTTT.

The V gene is TRBV19, the J gene TRBJ2-6; no definite D call. CDR1 and CDR2 from the germline V gene are LNHDA and SQIVND (reference sequence). Trimming took off 1 base at V and 0 bases at J, with 4 bases between the two ends. This CDR3 is built from 15 residues. CDR3 residues: CASSIVSSGANVLTF. In DNA, the CDR3 is TGTGCCAGTAGTATAGTTAGCTCTGGGGCCAACGTCCTGACTTTC.

The chain recombines TRBV6-6 with TRBJ2-2, with 8 bases aligning to TRBD2. J gave up 5 bases and V 5 bases, and 7 bases lay outside the gene matches. The CDR3 spans 15 residues. Germline V gene data show CDR1 as MNHNY and CDR2 as SVGAGI (reference sequence). DNA of the CDR3: TGTGCCAGCAGTACCGTGGCTAGCGGGACCGGGGAGCTGTTTTTT. It is translated as CASSTVASGTGELFF.

The chain carries TRBV2 and TRBJ2-7, with 7 bases fitting TRBD2. The CDR3 contains 17 residues. CDR1 and CDR2 (germline): SNHLY, FYNNEI. J gave up 2 bases and V 7 bases, and 17 bases lay outside the gene matches. The chain's CDR3 is CASTVRAARDYPYEQYF. The CDR3 DNA sequence: TGTGCCAGCACGGTGAGAGCCGCCCGGGACTACCCCTACGAGCAGTACTTC.

The chain carries TRBV30 and TRBJ2-1; 14 nucleotides match TRBD2. The CDR3 consists of 16 residues. In germline, CDR1 is GTSNPN, CDR2 SVGIG (reference sequence). Trimming took 6 bases from V and 9 from J; bases not matched to a gene: 13. CDR3 sequence reads: CACSGTSGSMTGEQFF. As DNA, the CDR3 is TGTGCCTGCTCCGGGACTAGCGGGAGCATGACGGGTGAGCAGTTCTTC.

This chain uses TRBV5-1 with TRBJ2-7, with D unclear. In germline, CDR1 is SGHRS, CDR2 YFSETQ. The CDR3 is 12 amino acids. V gave up 2 bases and J gave up 3 bases, with 6 bases separating them. CDR3 protein: CASSFNRYEQYF. Written as DNA, the CDR3 is TGCGCCAGCAGCTTTAATCGCTACGAGCAGTACTTC.

This clone has only a few counts. This chain links TRBV6-5 with TRBJ1-4; TRBD1 might be the D (5 bases). The CDR3 runs 16 residues. Germline-derived CDR1 and CDR2 are MNHEY and SVGAGI. V was shortened by 0 bases and J by 7 bases, with 15 bases between the two germline ends. CDR3 DNA: TGTGCCAGCAGTTACTCTCGAGGGGAGGCCCTTGAAAAACTGTTTTTT. It codes for CASSYSRGEALEKLFF.

This clone was counted a single time. The chain joins TRBV29-1 to TRBJ1-2, with D unclear. The CDR3 runs 13 residues. Germline V lookup: CDR1 SQVTM, CDR2 ANQGSEA. V was clipped by 8 bases and J by 0 bases, with 13 bases between them. The CDR3 region is CSHDGPANYGYTF. In nucleotides, the CDR3 is TGCAGCCATGACGGCCCAGCTAACTATGGCTACACCTTC.

The J gene is TRBJ2-4, the V gene TRBV7-2; no firm D call. Germline CDR1 reads SGHTA; CDR2 reads FQGNSA. CDR3 length: 13 residues. Trimming pared 5 bases from V and 6 bases from J, leaving 11 bases between. CDR3 region: CASSEDGANIQYF. The CDR3 coding sequence is TGTGCCAGCAGCGAGGACGGAGCAAACATTCAGTACTTC.

This clone occurred a few times. The chain couples TRBV6-6 to TRBJ2-1; D remains unclear. Trimming stripped 2 bases from V and 9 bases from J, with 11 bases between. Germline CDR1 reads MNHNY; CDR2 reads SVGAGI (reference sequence). CDR3 size: 13 residues. The CDR3 nucleotides are TGTGCCAGCAGTTACGACCTCTCCACTGAGCAGTTCTTC. This gives the protein CASSYDLSTEQFF.

The chain has TRBV6-5 and TRBJ2-7, with TRBD1 matching 10 bases. Germline-derived CDR1 and CDR2 are MNHEY and SVGAGI. The CDR3 has 15 residues. The V gene end was trimmed by 6 bases and the J gene end by 7 bases; junction bases not matched to a gene: 12. For the CDR3, the DNA is TGTGCCAGCAGGAACCGGGACAGGGGTGCCTGGGAGCAGTACTTC. Its protein product is CASRNRDRGAWEQYF.

J is TRBJ2-3 and V is TRBV9; no definite D call. Germline CDR1 is SGDLS and CDR2 is YYNGEE. With 4 bases removed from V and 0 bases from J, the gap between germline ends came to 9 bases. This CDR3 is 14 amino acids long. CDR3 amino acids: CASSPRGSTDTQYF. The DNA of the CDR3 is TGTGCCAGCAGCCCGCGTGGTAGCACAGATACGCAGTATTTT.

This rearrangement joins TRBV7-3 to TRBJ2-1; 8 bases agree with TRBD2. Germline CDR1 and CDR2: SGHTA and FQGTGA. The CDR3 covers 17 residues. Trimming took 5 bases from V and 11 from J; bases not matched to a gene: 20. The CDR3 loop is CASSTGAGGPRVHQQFF. CDR3 nucleotides: TGTGCCAGCAGCACTGGGGCGGGAGGCCCCAGGGTCCATCAGCAGTTCTTC.

V is TRBV6-1 and J is TRBJ1-4, with TRBD1 matching 8 bases. Germline assignment: CDR1 MNHNS and CDR2 SASEGT. The ends lost 5 bases at V and 8 bases at J; junction bases unmatched: 4. The length of the CDR3 is 13 residues. CDR3: CASSPGQAEKLFF. The DNA of the CDR3 is TGTGCCAGCAGTCCGGGACAGGCGGAAAAACTGTTTTTT.

The chain carries TRBV10-3 and TRBJ2-7, with 8 positions matching TRBD2. With V trimmed by 6 bases and J by 2 bases, 6 bases remained unmatched. CDR1 is ENHRY, CDR2 SYGVKD, per germline. The CDR3 is made up of 14 amino acids. The CDR3 here is CAIRPGLVTYEQYF. The CDR3 DNA reads as TGTGCCATCAGACCGGGACTAGTGACCTACGAGCAGTACTTC.

The rearrangement uses TRBV7-6 and TRBJ1-5; no clear D. The CDR3 extends over 13 amino acids. Germline V gene lookup returns CDR1 SGHVS and CDR2 FNYEAQ. Trimming removed 5 bases from V and 5 bases from J, with 10 bases in between. The CDR3 protein is CASSPWKDQPQHF. In DNA form, the CDR3 reads TGTGCCAGCAGCCCCTGGAAGGATCAGCCCCAGCATTTT. Full variable domain (remainder filled in from reference TRBV7-6 and TRBJ1-5): GAGVSQSPRYKVTKRGQDVALRCDPISGHVSLYWYRQALGQGPEFLTYFNYEAQQDKSGLPNDRFSAERPEGSISTLTIQRTEQRDSAMYRCASSPWKDQPQHFGDGTRLSIL.

V and J are TRBV7-9 and TRBJ2-1; D is perhaps TRBD2 (5 bases). Germline loops: CDR1 SEHNR, CDR2 FQNEAQ (reference sequence). Trimming pared 5 bases from V and 0 bases from J, leaving 14 bases between. The CDR3 loop spans 16 amino acids. CDR3 residues: CASSQTSGSSYNEQFF. The CDR3 nucleotides are TGTGCCAGCAGCCAAACCTCTGGGAGCTCCTACAATGAGCAGTTCTTC.

This chain uses TRBV29-1 with TRBJ1-1, with a weak D call TRBD1 (6 bases). This CDR3 comprises 13 residues. V was pared by 7 bases and J by 0 bases, with 12 bases between. CDR1 is SQVTM, CDR2 ANQGSEA, per germline. The chain's CDR3 is CSGGQSVNTEAFF. As DNA, the CDR3 is TGCAGCGGCGGACAGTCGGTGAACACTGAAGCTTTCTTT.